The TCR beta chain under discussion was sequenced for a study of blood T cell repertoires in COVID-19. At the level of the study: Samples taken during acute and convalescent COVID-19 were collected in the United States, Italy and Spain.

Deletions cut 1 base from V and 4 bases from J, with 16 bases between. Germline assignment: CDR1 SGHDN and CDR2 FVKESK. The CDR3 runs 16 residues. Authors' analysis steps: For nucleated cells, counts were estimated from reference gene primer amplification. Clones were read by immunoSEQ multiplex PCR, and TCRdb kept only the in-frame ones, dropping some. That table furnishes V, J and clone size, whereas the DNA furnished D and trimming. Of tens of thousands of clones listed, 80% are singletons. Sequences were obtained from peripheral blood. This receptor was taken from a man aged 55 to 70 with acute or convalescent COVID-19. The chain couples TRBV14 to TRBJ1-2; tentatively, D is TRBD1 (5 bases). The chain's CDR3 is CASSQGPQGGGYGYTF. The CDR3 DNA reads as TGTGCCAGCAGCCAAGGTCCCCAGGGAGGCGGCTATGGCTACACCTTC.